A selection of T cell receptor beta chains follows, all from one sample in a study of radiation and T cells in renal cell carcinoma. Measured with immunoSEQ multiplex PCR; TCRdb has only the in-frame clones, and not every one. Found here are roughly 100,000 clones, around 80% of them singletons; the top ten hold 7.2%. Material: blood, obtained from a patient whose treatment included radiotherapy and nephrectomy. All receptors come from a man aged 55 to 70 with renal cell carcinoma. The CDR3 runs from the conserved cysteine through the conserved F or W. A D gene is named only where the DNA matches it firmly. Clone size is shown for a subset of rows, as once, few, many or a class of expanded clone.

d_gene: -; abundance: -; j_gene: TRBJ2-1; v_gene: TRBV27; CDR3nt: TGTGCCAGCAGTTTGGACGAAGGGTTGGGCAATGAGCAGTTCTTC; CDR3aa: CASSLDEGLGNEQFF
d_gene: -; abundance: -; j_gene: TRBJ1-1; v_gene: TRBV6-1; CDR3nt: TGTGCCAGCAGCCGTTCGACAGGACTGAACACTGAAGCTTTCTTT; CDR3aa: CASSRSTGLNTEAFF
d_gene: TRBD2; abundance: -; j_gene: TRBJ2-5; v_gene: TRBV5-1; CDR3nt: TGCGCCAGCAGCATGACTAGCAGCGGGATACAAGAGACCCAGTACTTC; CDR3aa: CASSMTSSGIQETQYF
d_gene: TRBD2; abundance: -; j_gene: TRBJ2-3; v_gene: TRBV28; CDR3nt: TGTGCCAGCAGTTTCGGCGGCGGGAGAACAGATACGCAGTATTTT; CDR3aa: CASSFGGGRTDTQYF
d_gene: TRBD2; abundance: -; j_gene: TRBJ2-1; v_gene: TRBV19; CDR3nt: TGTGCCAGTAGGACTAGCGAGAGCTCCTACAATGAGCAGTTCTTC; CDR3aa: CASRTSESSYNEQFF
d_gene: -; abundance: -; j_gene: TRBJ2-3; v_gene: TRBV28; CDR3nt: TGTGCCAGCAGTTTAGATCAGGAGGTTGGGACAGATACGCAGTATTTT; CDR3aa: CASSLDQEVGTDTQYF
d_gene: TRBD2; abundance: -; j_gene: TRBJ2-1; v_gene: TRBV18; CDR3nt: TGTGCCAGCTCACCGGGACTAGCGTCGGATGAGCAGTTCTTC; CDR3aa: CASSPGLASDEQFF
d_gene: -; abundance: -; j_gene: TRBJ2-7; v_gene: TRBV27; CDR3nt: TGTGCCAGCAGTTTAACAGGCCCATACGAGCAGTACTTC; CDR3aa: CASSLTGPYEQYF
d_gene: -; abundance: -; j_gene: TRBJ2-3; v_gene: TRBV30; CDR3nt: TGTGCCTACCAAAGCCGGGGATACACAGATACGCAGTATTTT; CDR3aa: CAYQSRGYTDTQYF
d_gene: TRBD2; abundance: -; j_gene: TRBJ2-6; v_gene: TRBV2; CDR3nt: TGTGCCGGGACTAGCGGGAGAAGTTCTGGGGCCAACGTCCTGACTTTC; CDR3aa: CAGTSGRSSGANVLTF
d_gene: TRBD2; abundance: -; j_gene: TRBJ2-2; v_gene: TRBV19; CDR3nt: TGTGCCAGCGACGATACAGCGACGGGGGGCACCGGGGAGCTGTTTTTT; CDR3aa: CASDDTATGGTGELFF
d_gene: -; abundance: -; j_gene: TRBJ1-2; v_gene: TRBV5-1; CDR3nt: TGCGCCAGCAGCCCCGGGGAGGGCTATGGCTACACCTTC; CDR3aa: CASSPGEGYGYTF
d_gene: TRBD2; abundance: -; j_gene: TRBJ2-2; v_gene: TRBV19; CDR3nt: TGTGCCAGTAGTATAGACCTCACTCGACTAGCGGGAGGTAACACCGGGGAGCTGTTTTTT; CDR3aa: CASSIDLTRLAGGNTGELFF
d_gene: TRBD1; abundance: -; j_gene: TRBJ1-5; v_gene: TRBV6-6; CDR3nt: TGTGCCAGCGGGAGACAGGGGTACAATCAGCCCCAGCATTTT; CDR3aa: CASGRQGYNQPQHF
d_gene: -; abundance: -; j_gene: TRBJ2-5; v_gene: TRBV6-5; CDR3nt: TGTGCCAGCAGTTACGATCCCTACCAAGAGACCCAGTACTTC; CDR3aa: CASSYDPYQETQYF
d_gene: TRBD2; abundance: once; j_gene: TRBJ2-2; v_gene: TRBV27; CDR3nt: TGTGCCAGCAGTTTACTAGCGGGAGTGGGAGCCGGGGAGCTGTTTTTT; CDR3aa: CASSLLAGVGAGELFF
d_gene: TRBD2; abundance: -; j_gene: TRBJ2-1; v_gene: TRBV7-9; CDR3nt: TGTGCCAGCAGCTTAAAACCGGGAGGGCTCCACAATGAGCAGTTCTTC; CDR3aa: CASSLKPGGLHNEQFF
d_gene: TRBD1; abundance: -; j_gene: TRBJ1-4; v_gene: TRBV19; CDR3nt: TGTGCCAGTAGTACCTCAAGACAGGGAAATGAAAAACTGTTTTTT; CDR3aa: CASSTSRQGNEKLFF
d_gene: -; abundance: -; j_gene: TRBJ1-4; v_gene: TRBV5-1; CDR3nt: TGCGCCAGCAGCCCGCGACCTACTGCCACTAATGAAAAACTGTTTTTT; CDR3aa: CASSPRPTATNEKLFF
d_gene: TRBD1; abundance: -; j_gene: TRBJ2-7; v_gene: TRBV18; CDR3nt: TGTGCCAGCTCACCACGGCAGGGGGTCAACGAGCAGTACTTC; CDR3aa: CASSPRQGVNEQYF
d_gene: TRBD2; abundance: -; j_gene: TRBJ2-1; v_gene: TRBV9; CDR3nt: TGTGCCAGCAGCGTAGACCCGACTAGCGGGGGACACAATGAGCAGTTCTTC; CDR3aa: CASSVDPTSGGHNEQFF
d_gene: -; abundance: -; j_gene: TRBJ2-2; v_gene: TRBV27; CDR3nt: TGTGCCAGCAGTTTATGGAGGGAGTCCGGGGAGCTGTTTTTT; CDR3aa: CASSLWRESGELFF
d_gene: -; abundance: once; j_gene: TRBJ2-2; v_gene: TRBV5-1; CDR3nt: TGCGCCAGCAGCTCGCCCCCCGGACGGAGGTACACCGGGGAGCTGTTTTTT; CDR3aa: CASSSPPGRRYTGELFF
d_gene: -; abundance: -; j_gene: TRBJ2-1; v_gene: TRBV5-4; CDR3nt: TGTGCCAGCAGCGCCGGGGGGCGGGCTAACAATGAGCAGTTCTTC; CDR3aa: CASSAGGRANNEQFF
d_gene: -; abundance: -; j_gene: TRBJ1-2; v_gene: TRBV29-1; CDR3nt: TGCAGCGTGAGGTCTACGGTTCTGGAGGGCTACACCTTC; CDR3aa: CSVRSTVLEGYTF
d_gene: TRBD2; abundance: -; j_gene: TRBJ2-1; v_gene: TRBV9; CDR3nt: TGTGCCAGCAGCGCTAGGGGGCTAGCGGGATTCTACAATGAGCAGTTCTTC; CDR3aa: CASSARGLAGFYNEQFF
d_gene: TRBD2; abundance: -; j_gene: TRBJ2-1; v_gene: TRBV7-2; CDR3nt: TGTGCCAGCAGCTTAGGGCCGACTAGCGGGATCCTAGACAATGAGCAGTTCTTC; CDR3aa: CASSLGPTSGILDNEQFF
d_gene: TRBD1; abundance: few; j_gene: TRBJ1-1; v_gene: TRBV5-6; CDR3nt: TGTGCCAGCAGCCAGAGGACAGGGAGCTATTTGAACACTGAAGCTTTCTTT; CDR3aa: CASSQRTGSYLNTEAFF
d_gene: TRBD1; abundance: -; j_gene: TRBJ2-7; v_gene: TRBV10-3; CDR3nt: TGTGCCATCAGTGATTTGAGCCTTGACAGGGCAAGTTACGAGCAGTACTTC; CDR3aa: CAISDLSLDRASYEQYF